This T cell receptor (beta chain) was captured in a study of brain metastases from non-small cell lung cancer. Worth noting for this clone: At one boundary the junction diverges from the germline segment, which might be a read error.

The CDR3 covers 14 residues. Germline values: CDR1 SGHDT, CDR2 YYEEEE. Libraries were prepared by immunoSEQ multiplex PCR; TCRdb keeps only in-frame clonotypes and omits some of them. The table has roughly 940 clones, approximately 87% seen once. Sequencing input: tumor-adjacent normal tissue. V is TRBV5-6 and J is TRBJ1-4; D ambiguous. This clonotype was obtained from a donor at least 40 years old with non-small cell lung cancer. CDR3 amino acids: CTSGHIATNEKLFF. In nucleotides, the CDR3 is TGTACCAGCGGCCACATAGCAACTAATGAAAAACTGTTTTTT.